The 5 T cell receptor beta chains presented below share a single source sample, sequenced in a study of blood T cells in healthy people across ages. Primers used in a second PCR of about 6 to 12 cycles were a sample-barcoded 5' primer and a J-beta primer mix. TCRdb re-called the 5' RACE reads through MiXCR, storing one row per CDR3 protein. The sample lists roughly 1.7 million distinct CDR3 sequences, about 31% occurring once. The material sequenced was blood. These receptors were collected from a woman in her twenties or thirties in good health.

This clonotype was counted a few times. The chain carries TRBV5-5 and TRBJ2-2; the D gene is possibly TRBD1 (6 bases). Germline V gives CDR1 SGHKS, CDR2 YYEKEE (reference sequence). There are 14 residues in the CDR3. Trimming left V 2 bases short and J 3 bases short, with 8 bases between. CDR3 sequence reads: CASSFGTYTGELFF. CDR3 DNA sequence: TGTGCCAGCAGCTTCGGGACATACACCGGGGAGCTGTTTTTT.

Concerning this clonotype itself: This clone may be a read error of a much larger clone one base away. The gene calls are TRBV5-1 and TRBJ1-2; D ambiguous. CDR1 SGHRS and CDR2 YFSETQ come from the germline V gene. The CDR3 is 13 residues long. V lost 0 bases to trimming and J lost 5 bases, with 8 bases between them. The CDR3 protein is CASSLDVSYGYTF. CDR3 nucleotide sequence: TGCGCCAGCAGCTTGGACGTGAGTTATGGCTACACCTTC.

The V and J genes are TRBV6-2 or TRBV6-3 and TRBJ2-7; 9 bases are a match to TRBD1. The CDR3 totals 14 residues. With V trimmed by 4 bases and J by 5 bases, 6 bases remained unmatched. Germline V CDR1 and CDR2: MNHEY, SVGEGT. The DNA of the CDR3 is TGTGCCAGCAGTTCGGGACAGGGTTACGACGAGCAGTACTTC. This encodes CASSSGQGYDEQYF.

Only a few counts were recorded for this clonotype. The V call is TRBV30, the J call TRBJ1-4; no firm D call. Between the trimmed V and J ends, which lost 0 bases and 8 bases, there was a span of 7 bases. The germline gives CDR1 GTSNPN, CDR2 SVGIG (reference sequence). The length of the CDR3 is 12 residues. CDR3 in DNA: TGTGCCTGGAGTGTAGTGGGCGAAAAACTGTTTTTT. This codes for CAWSVVGEKLFF.

V and J are TRBV4-1 and TRBJ2-1; 12 bases are a match to TRBD2. The CDR3 is made up of 15 amino acids. V was clipped by 5 bases and J by 8 bases; unmatched bases: 7. Per the germline V gene, CDR1 is MGHRA and CDR2 is YSYEKL. The CDR3 sequence: CASSLTSGSIYEQFF. CDR3 in DNA: TGCGCCAGCAGCTTGACTAGCGGGAGTATCTATGAGCAGTTCTTC.